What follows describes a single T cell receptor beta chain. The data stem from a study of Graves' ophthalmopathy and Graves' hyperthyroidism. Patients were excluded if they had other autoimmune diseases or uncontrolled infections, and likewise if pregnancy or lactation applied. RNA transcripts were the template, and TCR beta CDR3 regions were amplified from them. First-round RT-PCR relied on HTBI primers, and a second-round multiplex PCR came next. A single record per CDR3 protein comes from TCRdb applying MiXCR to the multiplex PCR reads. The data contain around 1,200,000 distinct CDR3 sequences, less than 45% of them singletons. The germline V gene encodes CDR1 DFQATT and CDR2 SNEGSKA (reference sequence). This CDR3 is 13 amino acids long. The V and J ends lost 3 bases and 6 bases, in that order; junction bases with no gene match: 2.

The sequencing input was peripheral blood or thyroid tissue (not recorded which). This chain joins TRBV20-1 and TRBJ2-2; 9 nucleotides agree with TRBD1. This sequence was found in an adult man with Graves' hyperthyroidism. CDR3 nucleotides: TGCAGTGCTAGGGACAGGGGTCCCGGGGAGCTGTTTTTT. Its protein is CSARDRGPGELFF.